The text below deals with one T cell receptor beta chain. The antigen is not known. These data are taken from a study of shared clonotypes between healthy human individuals. General study points: Tissues were not sampled, only blood, and their repertoires likely differ. Few donors limited the genetic and exposure-history diversity represented. Naive CD4 clonotypes were shared across several donors at 4.5% to 6.5%.

The CDR3 runs 16 residues. The germline gives CDR1 LNHDA, CDR2 SQIVND (reference sequence). V shed 7 bases, J shed 4 bases, and the junction held 12 bases outside the gene matches. Here immunoSEQ multiplex PCR was the method, and the copy in TCRdb shows in-frame clones only, minus some. The sample consists of around 95,000 clones, around two thirds of them appearing once. This chain uses TRBV19 with TRBJ1-2; 10 nucleotides match TRBD1. The sequence derives from a man aged 25 to 45 in good health. The sample comprised memory CD8+ T cells sorted from blood. Subset denoted: CD45RO+ cells pooled with CCR7-negative TemRA cells. The CDR3 sequence: CASNNPGTGEFYGYTF. As DNA, the CDR3 is TGTGCCAGTAACAATCCCGGGACAGGGGAGTTCTATGGCTACACCTTC. The full variable domain, rest sourced from reference TRBV19 and TRBJ1-2, is DGGITQSPKYLFRKEGQNVTLSCEQNLNHDAMYWYRQDPGQGLRLIYYSQIVNDFQKGDIAEGYSVSREKKESFPLTVTSAQKNPTAFYLCASNNPGTGEFYGYTFGSGTRLTVV.